Each of the 19 T cell receptor beta chains below was sequenced from the same sample in a study of cytomegalovirus exposure and HLA in healthy donors. PCR involved 60 Vbeta and 13 Jbeta primers. The protocol was immunoSEQ multiplex PCR, while the TCRdb copy is restricted to in-frame clones and leaves out a portion. This sample yields fewer than 150,000 clones, of which less than 75% are seen a single time; 4% to 5% belongs to the top ten. Sample: PBMCs. Receptors were obtained from a woman in her 40s in good health and CMV-seronegative.

This clone showed up just a few times. This chain links TRBV6-5 with TRBJ2-6; 7 bases are shared with TRBD1. The germline CDR1 and CDR2 sequences are MNHEY and SVGAGI. V dropped 5 bases and J dropped 4; count of bases not matched to a gene: 5. The length of the CDR3 is 15 residues. This CDR3 is CASSRQGVGANVLTF. CDR3 sequence (DNA): TGTGCCAGCAGTCGCCAGGGGGTGGGGGCCAACGTCCTGACTTTC.

The chain employs TRBV28 and TRBJ1-2; D remains ambiguous. The CDR3 is 11 amino acids. The ends were cut back, 2 bases at V and 8 bases at J, with 6 bases in the middle. CDR1 MDHEN and CDR2 SYDVKM come from the germline V gene. The CDR3 reads CASSLTAGYTF. The CDR3 DNA follows: TGTGCCAGCAGTTTAACAGCAGGCTACACCTTC.

This clone occurred a few times. The gene calls are TRBV7-6 and TRBJ2-3, with TRBD1 as a possible D gene (6 bases). CDR3 length: 16 residues. CDR1 is SGHVS and CDR2 is FNYEAQ in the germline V gene. V shed 0 bases and J shed 2 bases, with 12 bases lying between them. The CDR3 here is CASSLATGRTTDTQYF. Written as DNA, the CDR3 is TGTGCCAGCAGCTTAGCGACAGGCAGGACCACAGATACGCAGTATTTT.

The rearrangement uses TRBV4-2 and TRBJ2-4, with D possibly being TRBD2 (6 bases). From germline, CDR1 is LGHNA and CDR2 YNFKEQ. This CDR3 region has 16 residues. V was trimmed by 0 bases and J by 6 bases, leaving 15 bases between them. The CDR3: CASSQEHLAIPNIQYF. The CDR3 DNA follows: TGTGCCAGCAGCCAAGAGCACCTAGCGATCCCAAACATTCAGTACTTC.

This clone has only a few counts. The chain combines TRBV10-3 with TRBJ1-3; 9 nucleotides match TRBD1. CDR1 is ENHRY, CDR2 SYGVKD, per germline. V lost 6 bases and J lost 0; bases outside the gene matches: 12. This CDR3 comprises 18 residues. The CDR3 sequence: CAISWDREWGRSGNTIYF. In DNA form, the CDR3 reads TGTGCCATCAGCTGGGACAGGGAGTGGGGCCGCTCTGGAAACACCATATATTTT.

The chain employs TRBV30 and TRBJ2-7; TRBD2 matches at 10 bases. Germline values: CDR1 GTSNPN, CDR2 SVGIG (reference sequence). The ends lost 2 bases at V and 5 bases at J; junction bases unmatched: 6. CDR3 size: 14 residues. CDR3 bases: TGTGCCTGGAGTCCCACTAGCGGGATCGACGAGCAGTACTTC. Translated, it gives CAWSPTSGIDEQYF.

J is TRBJ2-1 and V is TRBV7-3, with 15 positions matching TRBD2. The CDR3 covers 20 residues. CDR1 and CDR2 from the germline V gene are SGHTA and FQGTGA. After removal of 4 bases from V and 8 bases from J, the junction contained 18 bases not matched to a gene. The CDR3 DNA sequence: TGTGCCAGCAGCTCCCGGACTAGCGGGGGGGAAGGCCCGGTAAGGGATGAGCAGTTCTTC. It codes for CASSSRTSGGEGPVRDEQFF. Combining the CDR3 with reference TRBV7-3 and TRBJ2-1 gives the whole variable domain GAGVSQTPSNKVTEKGKYVELRCDPISGHTALYWYRQSLGQGPEFLIYFQGTGAADDSGLPNDRFFAVRPEGSVSTLKIQRTERGDSAVYLCASSSRTSGGEGPVRDEQFFGPGTRLTVL.

This clone was seen a single time. The junction does not match germline at one end; this may be a read error. The V call is TRBV4-3, the J call TRBJ1-1; 11 bases are shared with TRBD1. The CDR3 extends over 16 amino acids. CDR1 and CDR2 (germline): LGHNA, YSLEER. This chain's CDR3 is CAGSQGQGAGSAEAFF. DNA for the CDR3: TGCGCCGGCAGCCAAGGACAGGGGGCGGGTAGTGCTGAAGCTTTCTTT.

The chain uses TRBV7-9 and TRBJ2-1; D possibly corresponds to TRBD2 (6 bases). Trimming pared 5 bases from V and 5 bases from J, leaving 16 bases between. Germline assignment: CDR1 SEHNR and CDR2 FQNEAQ (reference sequence). The CDR3 has 15 amino acids. The CDR3 nucleotides are TGTGCCAGCAGCCCAGAGCGGGTGCGGGACAATGAGCAGTTCTTC. Translating it yields CASSPERVRDNEQFF.

This clone showed up just a few times. Germline and junction disagree at one end, which may indicate a read error. The gene calls are TRBV7-9 and TRBJ1-6; D not resolved. CDR1 is SEHNR and CDR2 is FQNEAQ in the germline V gene (reference sequence). The CDR3 totals 10 residues. Here the CDR3 reads CSSSPRPLHF. In nucleotides, the CDR3 is TGTTCCAGCAGCCCCCGACCCCTCCACTTT. Variable domain in full (rest from reference TRBV7-9 and TRBJ1-6): DTGVSQNPRHKITKRGQNVTFRCDPISEHNRLYWYRQTLGQGPEFLTYFQNEAQLEKSRLLSDRFSAERPKGSFSTLEIQRTEQGDSAMYLCSSSPRPLHFGNGTRLTVT.

J is TRBJ1-4 and V is TRBV6-1; 10 bases are shared with TRBD1. Germline V gene lookup returns CDR1 MNHNS and CDR2 SASEGT. With 1 base clipped from V and 7 bases from J, the junction kept 3 bases outside the gene matches. The CDR3 length is 15 residues. CDR3 amino acids: CASSEGGDRGEKLFF. The DNA of the CDR3 is TGTGCCAGCAGTGAAGGAGGGGACAGGGGTGAAAAACTGTTTTTT.

This clone was recorded a few times. V usage is TRBV5-4 and J usage is TRBJ2-2; 9 bases line up with TRBD2. The V gene end was trimmed by 0 bases and the J gene end by 4 bases; junction bases not matched to a gene: 4. Germline loops: CDR1 SGHNT, CDR2 YYREEE (reference sequence). There are 16 residues in the CDR3. CDR3 loop: CASSLGGAGGTGELFF. Written as DNA, the CDR3 is TGTGCCAGCAGCTTGGGAGGAGCGGGAGGCACCGGGGAGCTGTTTTTT.

The rearrangement uses TRBV27 and TRBJ2-7, with TRBD1 as a possible D gene (5 bases). V was cut by 6 bases and J by 5 bases, with 11 bases left in between. This CDR3 is built from 12 residues. CDR1 and CDR2 from the germline V gene are MNHEY and SMNVEV (reference sequence). The CDR3 coding sequence is TGTGCCAGCAGAGGGCTAGGGGACGAGCAGTACTTC. Its translation: CASRGLGDEQYF.

This chain's CDR3 is CASSEAGGLNEKLFF. The DNA of the CDR3 is TGTGCCAGCAGTGAAGCGGGGGGACTCAATGAAAAACTGTTTTTT. The chain couples TRBV6-1 to TRBJ1-4, with a tentative D call TRBD1 (5 bases). The CDR3 loop spans 15 amino acids. Trimming stripped 0 bases from V and 5 bases from J, with 10 bases between. Per the germline V gene, CDR1 is MNHNS and CDR2 is SASEGT.

The chain has TRBV7-2 and TRBJ2-1, with 11 nucleotides matching TRBD2. Germline V gives CDR1 SGHTA, CDR2 FQGNSA. This CDR3 comprises 16 residues. V lost 4 bases to trimming and J lost 2 bases; unmatched junction nucleotides: 4. The CDR3 region is CASSSSSGRPYNEQFF. Here the CDR3 DNA reads TGTGCCAGCAGCTCGTCTAGCGGGAGGCCCTACAATGAGCAGTTCTTC.

J is TRBJ2-7 and V is TRBV5-5, with a tentative D call TRBD1 (6 bases). This CDR3 has 14 amino acids. CDR1 and CDR2 (germline): SGHKS, YYEKEE (reference sequence). V was pared by 4 bases and J by 4 bases, with 15 bases between. The CDR3 nucleotides are TGTGCCAGCAGCGCCCCCGGGACACAGTACGAGCAGTACTTC. Amino acid sequence: CASSAPGTQYEQYF.

The chain has TRBV29-1 and TRBJ1-1; D gene uncertain. In germline, CDR1 is SQVTM, CDR2 ANQGSEA. The V end lost 4 bases, the J end lost 1 base, and 7 bases lay between the germline ends. The CDR3 is made up of 12 amino acids. The DNA for the CDR3 is TGCAGCGTTGGCCCAGAGAACACTGAAGCTTTCTTT. As protein: CSVGPENTEAFF.

The chain recombines TRBV4-2 with TRBJ2-3; D is possibly TRBD2 (6 bases). The V gene's germline CDR1 is LGHNA and CDR2 YNFKEQ. The V end lost 5 bases, the J end lost 2 bases, and 20 bases lay between the germline ends. This CDR3 is built from 17 residues. CDR3 DNA sequence: TGTGCCAGCAGCGCTGTGCGTGGCGGGATCCCCACAGATACGCAGTATTTT. Protein product: CASSAVRGGIPTDTQYF.

V usage is TRBV6-5 and J usage is TRBJ1-2; D perhaps matches TRBD1 (5 bases). Per germline, CDR1 MNHEY and CDR2 SVGAGI. CDR3 size: 14 residues. V was shortened by 6 bases and J by 4 bases, with 15 bases between the two germline ends. CDR3 bases: TGTGCCAGCAGAGCCGACAGCCACTTCTATGGCTACACCTTC. As protein: CASRADSHFYGYTF.